This TCR beta chain was recovered during a study of PD-L1 blockade in urothelial cancer. Every PCR received spiked-in synthetic TCR analog templates. Data came from immunoSEQ multiplex PCR; TCRdb stores just in-frame clones and leaves some out. The data contain 55,000 or so clones, 75% to 90% of them seen just once; the ten biggest clones take up roughly 5%. Study-wide points: Below-median pretreatment blood TCR clonality predicted better survival.

The CDR3 length is 16 residues. J was trimmed by 5 bases and V by 1 base; bases with no gene match: 9. Germline loops: CDR1 GTSNPN, CDR2 SVGIG (reference sequence). With regard to this clone: The antigen remains undetermined.

The rearrangement joins TRBV30 to TRBJ2-4, with TRBD1 identical over 9 bases. The TCR originated in a man aged 40-49 years with urothelial cancer. Sequencing was performed on PBMCs, taken around atezolizumab (anti-PD-L1) treatment. This CDR3 is CAWSALPRTGENIQYF. For the CDR3, the DNA is TGTGCCTGGAGTGCCCTTCCTAGGACAGGGGAAAACATTCAGTACTTC.